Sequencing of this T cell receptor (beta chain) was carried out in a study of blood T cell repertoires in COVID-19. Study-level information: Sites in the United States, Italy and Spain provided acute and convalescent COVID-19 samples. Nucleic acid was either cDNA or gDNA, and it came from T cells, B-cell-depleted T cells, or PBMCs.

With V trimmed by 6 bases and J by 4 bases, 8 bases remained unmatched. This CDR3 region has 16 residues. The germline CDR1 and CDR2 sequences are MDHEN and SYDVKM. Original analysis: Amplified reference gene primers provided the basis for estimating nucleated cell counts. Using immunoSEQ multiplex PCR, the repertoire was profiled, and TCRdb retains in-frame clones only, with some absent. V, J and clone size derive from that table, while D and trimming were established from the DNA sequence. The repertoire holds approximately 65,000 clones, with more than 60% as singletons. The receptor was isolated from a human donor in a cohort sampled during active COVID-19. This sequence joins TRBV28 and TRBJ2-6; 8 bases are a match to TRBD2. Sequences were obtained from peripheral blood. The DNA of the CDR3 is TGTGCCAGCAGCACGGAGCGGGGGTCGGGGGCCAACGTCCTGACTTTC. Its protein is CASSTERGSGANVLTF.